This T cell receptor beta chain was captured by sequencing in a study of control samples from healthy donors and cancer patients. Produced via immunoSEQ multiplex PCR; TCRdb's table is partial and in-frame only. The sample carries roughly 130,000 clones, approximately 95% recorded once. Germline CDR1 and CDR2: SQVTM and ANQGSEA. CDR3 length: 14 amino acids. Trimming left V 6 bases short and J 0 bases short, with 12 bases between. The rearrangement links TRBV29-1 to TRBJ1-3, with D uncertain. This receptor was obtained from a man aged 25-45 years in good health. The sample comprised blood. The CDR3 region is CSVSSTSSGNTIYF. The DNA for the CDR3 is TGCAGCGTATCGTCGACCTCCTCTGGAAACACCATATATTTT.